The subject of this entry is one T cell receptor (beta chain). Its antigen is undetermined. Sequenced by immunoSEQ multiplex PCR; TCRdb stores in-frame clones only, minus some. The sample shows about 49,000 clones, about four fifths of them seen only once. The cohort excluded patients with autoimmune disease history or systemic immunosuppression. This sample was included in a study of OX40 agonist ivuxolimab in advanced cancers. Overall study results and limits: Compared with others, partial responders at 0.1-3.0 mg/kg displayed clonal expansion among the lowest. Clones of CD4+ and CD8+ blood T cells grew by week 6 at doses of 0.1 to 3.0 mg/kg. Undetermined was the antigen specificity of the expanded peripheral T cells.

The source is an adult with an advanced solid tumor such as melanoma, head and neck, liver or kidney cancer. Source: CD4+ or CD8+ T cells sorted from blood, taken in a trial of the OX40 agonist ivuxolimab.

The CDR3 spells CASSLGLRPNEQFF. In DNA, the CDR3 is TGTGCCAGCAGTTTAGGACTCCGCCCTAATGAGCAGTTCTTC. The chain combines TRBV28 with TRBJ2-1; D is possibly TRBD2 (5 bases). The CDR3 is made up of 14 amino acids. Trimming left V 2 bases short and J 7 bases short, with 12 bases between. Germline loops: CDR1 MDHEN, CDR2 SYDVKM.